This T cell receptor beta chain originates from a study of T cells after posttransplantation cyclophosphamide. The study, taken as a whole, reports: Blood and skin or GI T cell repertoires showed limited TRB overlap. TRB clonality was highly associated with recipient CMV seropositivity and reactivation. Donor CD8+ memory clones often dominated recipient blood repertoires at later times.

The CDR3 length is 14 residues. Germline CDR1 is MNHNS and CDR2 is SASEGT. The V end lost 5 bases, the J end lost 3 bases, and 11 bases lay between the germline ends. This related bone marrow graft donor gave peripheral blood on the day of marrow donation. The protocol was immunoSEQ multiplex PCR, while the TCRdb copy is restricted to in-frame clones and leaves out a portion. Reported are about 44,000 clones, none seen only once; the ten largest carry less than 2.5%. This clone was seen many times. The antigen is unknown. The sequenced material came from PBMCs. The chain links TRBV6-1 to TRBJ2-1, with TRBD2 as a possible D gene (6 bases). The receptor was isolated from a man aged 35 to 55 in good health, CMV-negative, and a related stem cell transplant donor. This CDR3 reads CASSFTSSYNEQFF. Written as DNA, the CDR3 is TGTGCCAGCAGTTTTACTAGCAGCTACAATGAGCAGTTCTTC.